The entry that follows covers one T cell receptor beta chain sequence. Its cognate antigen is unknown. This entry comes from a study of shared clonotypes between healthy human individuals. The wider study: CD4 naive and memory got three plates each, CD8 naive two, CD8 memory one.

The study ran the assay at deep level. Generated by immunoSEQ multiplex PCR, the TCRdb table keeps only in-frame clones and is missing some. The sample lists hundreds of thousands of clones, 90% to 97% seen once, with less than 0.06% in the top ten. Study results and caveats: Limited genetic and exposure-history diversity came from having few donors. Apart from blood, nothing was sampled; tissue repertoires likely differ.

Sequenced: naive CD4+ T cells sorted from blood. The subset: CD45RA+ positively selected. This TCR derives from a woman younger than 45 in good health.

The CDR3 DNA sequence: TGTGCCAGCAGTTTGGGGAGTTTCGCAGATACGCAGTATTTT. It encodes CASSLGSFADTQYF. This rearrangement joins TRBV28 to TRBJ2-3, with D possibly being TRBD2 (5 bases). Germline lookup yields CDR1 MDHEN and CDR2 SYDVKM. V dropped 3 bases and J dropped 4 bases, with 11 bases sitting between them. The length of the CDR3 is 14 residues.